The source of this TCR beta chain is a study of T cell repertoires in cytomegalovirus infection. Findings and caveats of the study: HLA-C-restricted CMV-specific TCR beta clonotypes prevailed in the ex vivo response.

This clonotype appeared many times. Its antigen is unknown. A single record per CDR3 protein comes from TCRdb applying MiXCR to the reads. The data contain more than 150,000 distinct CDR3 sequences, 23% of them singletons. V lost 2 bases and J lost 0, with 5 bases in between. There are 14 residues in the CDR3. CDR1 is SGHAT and CDR2 is FQNNGV in the germline V gene. The rearrangement links TRBV11-2 to TRBJ2-1; no reliable D call. The receptor was isolated from a human donor in good health (CMV status not recorded). Some clones in this sample may be carry-over from other donors' samples. Sequenced input: PBMCs. Here the CDR3 reads CASSLSGSYNEQFF. The DNA for the CDR3 is TGTGCCAGCAGCTTATCCGGCTCCTACAATGAGCAGTTCTTC.